These 15 T cell receptor beta chains share one sample of origin, sequenced in a study of blood T cell repertoires in COVID-19 (dated by TCRdb to about 2020). The library was obtained by the immunoSEQ multiplex PCR assay. Sourced from immuneACCESS, this table was stored by TCRdb with only in-frame sequences that have V and J called. A share of the clones is absent; for the studies checked, an unresolved V gene accounts for under half, and the remainder has no known explanation. For this sample there are just over 60,000 clones; over 60% appear just once. 15% to 20% of the sample lies in the top ten. Sequenced sample: peripheral blood. These receptor sequences come from a man aged 30-40 years with COVID-19, enrolled during active disease.

Concerning this clone: Mismatch with germline at one junction end may stem from a read error. This sequence joins TRBV7-9 and TRBJ2-7, with D tentatively TRBD1 (6 bases). Germline CDR1 and CDR2: SEHNR and FQNEAQ (reference sequence). The CDR3 length is 15 residues. CDR3 in amino acids: CASSLGRSGAEEQYF. The CDR3 DNA reads as TGTGCCAGCAGTTTAGGAAGGTCAGGGGCGGAAGAGCAGTACTTC.

The J gene is TRBJ1-5, the V gene TRBV5-1; D is possibly TRBD1 (5 bases). V lost 0 bases and J lost 0, with 10 bases in between. CDR3 length: 16 residues. The germline V gene encodes CDR1 SGHRS and CDR2 YFSETQ. The CDR3 DNA reads TGCGCCAGCAGCTTGGGAGGGGACTATAGCAATCAGCCCCAGCATTTT. This codes for CASSLGGDYSNQPQHF.

This chain links TRBV11-3 with TRBJ1-6; TRBD1 aligns across 7 bases. From germline, CDR1 is SGHNT and CDR2 YENEEA. V shed 4 bases, J shed 7 bases, and the junction held 7 bases outside the gene matches. This CDR3 is built from 15 residues. The CDR3 nucleotides are TGTGCCAGCAGCTCCGGACAGGTTTTAAATTCACCCCTCCACTTT. Its translation is CASSSGQVLNSPLHF. Full variable domain (remainder filled in from reference TRBV11-3 and TRBJ1-6): EAGVVQSPRYKIIEKKQPVAFWCNPISGHNTLYWYLQNLGQGPELLIRYENEEAVDDSQLPKDRFSAERLKGVDSTLKIQPAELGDSAVYLCASSSGQVLNSPLHFGNGTRLTVT.

The chain links TRBV15 to TRBJ1-4; D is possibly TRBD1 (6 bases). V lost 3 bases and J 4 bases, leaving 15 bases between the germline ends. The CDR3 sequence is 16 residues long. Germline CDR1 is LNHNV and CDR2 is YYDKDF (reference sequence). The CDR3, as DNA: TGTGCCACCAGCAGTGCCAGGGGAGAGGGTAATGAAAAACTGTTTTTT. It encodes CATSSARGEGNEKLFF. The full variable domain, rest sourced from reference TRBV15 and TRBJ1-4, is DAMVIQNPRYQVTQFGKPVTLSCSQTLNHNVMYWYQQKSSQAPKLLFHYYDKDFNNEADTPDNFQSRRPNTSFCFLDIRSPGLGDTAMYLCATSSARGEGNEKLFFGSGTQLSVL.

The J gene is TRBJ2-1, the V gene TRBV13; TRBD2 is a possible D gene (6 bases). The CDR3 extends over 15 amino acids. Trimming stripped 2 bases from V and 6 bases from J, with 14 bases between. From germline, CDR1 is PRHDT and CDR2 FYEKMQ (reference sequence). The CDR3 reads CASSLSGLALNEQFF. The CDR3 DNA reads TGTGCCAGCAGCTTATCGGGGCTAGCGCTCAATGAGCAGTTCTTC.

The chain joins TRBV5-5 to TRBJ2-3, with D possibly being TRBD2 (6 bases). The CDR3 has 15 residues. V was clipped by 7 bases and J by 3 bases, with 18 bases between them. Per the germline V gene, CDR1 is SGHKS and CDR2 is YYEKEE (reference sequence). DNA of the CDR3: TGTGCCAGCGCCACGCCCGCTAGCGTGACAGATACGCAGTATTTT. It encodes CASATPASVTDTQYF.

This clone has just one count. The gene calls are TRBV2 and TRBJ1-1; 9 nucleotides align to TRBD1. This CDR3 contains 15 residues. CDR1 and CDR2 (germline): SNHLY, FYNNEI. V was clipped by 3 bases and J by 5 bases; unmatched bases: 7. The CDR3 DNA reads as TGTGCCAGCAGTGATACAGGGGGCCTGGGTACTGAAGCTTTCTTT. It yields the protein CASSDTGGLGTEAFF.

In this sample, this clone turned up once. The chain carries TRBV5-8 and TRBJ2-1, with a possible D match to TRBD1 (5 bases). The CDR3 runs 14 residues. V was trimmed by 3 bases and J by 6 bases, leaving 13 bases between them. Germline CDR1 is SGHTS and CDR2 is YDEGEE. CDR3 sequence: CASSSLVQGNEQFF. CDR3 nucleotide sequence: TGTGCCAGCAGCTCCCTTGTTCAGGGCAATGAGCAGTTCTTC.

The chain recombines TRBV9 with TRBJ1-2; TRBD1 matches 11 bases. Losses at the gene ends were 0 bases for V and 5 bases for J; bases not matched to a gene: 6. The CDR3 is made up of 16 amino acids. Germline V gene lookup returns CDR1 SGDLS and CDR2 YYNGEE. The CDR3 region has the DNA TGTGCCAGCAGCGTAGCATCGGGACAGGGGGATTATGGCTACACCTTC. Protein sequence: CASSVASGQGDYGYTF.

The V gene is TRBV5-1, the J gene TRBJ2-5, with D perhaps matching TRBD1 (6 bases). The CDR3 covers 17 residues. V shed 0 bases and J shed 4 bases, with 19 bases lying between them. Germline lookup yields CDR1 SGHRS and CDR2 YFSETQ. The CDR3 spells CASSLALAPGHRETQYF. The CDR3 bases are TGCGCCAGCAGCTTGGCCCTAGCACCGGGACACCGAGAGACCCAGTACTTC.

The gene calls are TRBV29-1 and TRBJ2-1; 10 bases agree with TRBD1. The CDR3 contains 13 residues. V lost 8 bases, J lost 7 bases, and 8 bases stayed unmatched. The germline V gene encodes CDR1 SQVTM and CDR2 ANQGSEA. For the CDR3, the DNA is TGCAGCCTCAACGGACAGGGGGTTAATGAGCAGTTCTTC. Protein sequence: CSLNGQGVNEQFF.

The genes are TRBV14 and TRBJ2-1; 8 bases fit TRBD1. This CDR3 spans 15 amino acids. CDR1 SGHDN and CDR2 FVKESK come from the germline V gene. V was clipped by 4 bases and J by 2 bases; unmatched bases: 4. CDR3 region: CASSLSRGPYNEQFF. DNA of the CDR3: TGTGCCAGCAGCCTCTCCAGGGGGCCCTACAATGAGCAGTTCTTC.

This chain uses TRBV5-1 with TRBJ1-2; 7 positions agree with TRBD1. CDR3 length: 12 residues. With 1 base clipped from V and 8 bases from J, the junction kept 2 bases outside the gene matches. The germline CDR1 and CDR2 sequences are SGHRS and YFSETQ. This chain's CDR3 is CASSLTGEGYTF. The CDR3 DNA is TGCGCCAGCAGCTTGACAGGGGAAGGCTACACCTTC. The whole variable domain, filled in from reference TRBV5-1 and TRBJ1-2, reads KAGVTQTPRYLIKTRGQQVTLSCSPISGHRSVSWYQQTPGQGLQFLFEYFSETQRNKGNFPGRFSGRQFSNSRSEMNVSTLELGDSALYLCASSLTGEGYTFGSGTRLTVV.

The chain uses TRBV5-1 and TRBJ1-2; perhaps TRBD1 as D (6 bases). CDR3 length: 18 residues. Germline assignment: CDR1 SGHRS and CDR2 YFSETQ. The V and J ends lost 4 bases and 8 bases respectively, with 30 bases between them. CDR3 nucleotide sequence: TGCGCCAGCAGCCGACTGGTCCGGACGGATGGCAGGGGCGGGGGCTACACCTTC. It encodes CASSRLVRTDGRGGGYTF. Filled out from reference TRBV5-1 and TRBJ1-2, the complete variable domain reads KAGVTQTPRYLIKTRGQQVTLSCSPISGHRSVSWYQQTPGQGLQFLFEYFSETQRNKGNFPGRFSGRQFSNSRSEMNVSTLELGDSALYLCASSRLVRTDGRGGGYTFGSGTRLTVV.

V usage is TRBV19 and J usage is TRBJ2-1, with 7 bases lining up with TRBD1. The germline gives CDR1 LNHDA, CDR2 SQIVND (reference sequence). The CDR3 contains 14 residues. V shed 4 bases, J shed 4 bases, and the junction held 4 bases outside the gene matches. This CDR3 reads CASSRRQGYNEQFF. In nucleotides, the CDR3 is TGTGCCAGTAGTAGGAGACAGGGATACAATGAGCAGTTCTTC.